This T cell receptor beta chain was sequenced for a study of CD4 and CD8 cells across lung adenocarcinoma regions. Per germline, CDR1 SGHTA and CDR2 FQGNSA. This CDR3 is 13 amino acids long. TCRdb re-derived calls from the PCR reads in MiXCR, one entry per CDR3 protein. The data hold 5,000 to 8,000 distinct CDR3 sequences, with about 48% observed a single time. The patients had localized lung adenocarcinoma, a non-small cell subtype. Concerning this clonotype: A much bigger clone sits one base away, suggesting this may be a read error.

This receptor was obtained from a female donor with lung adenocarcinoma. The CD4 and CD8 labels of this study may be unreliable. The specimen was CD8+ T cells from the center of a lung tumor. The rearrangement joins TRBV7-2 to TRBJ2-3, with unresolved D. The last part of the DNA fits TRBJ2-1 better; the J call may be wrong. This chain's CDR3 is CASSGFIHYEQFF. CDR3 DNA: TGTGCCAGCAGCGGATTCATTCACTACGAGCAGTTCTTC.